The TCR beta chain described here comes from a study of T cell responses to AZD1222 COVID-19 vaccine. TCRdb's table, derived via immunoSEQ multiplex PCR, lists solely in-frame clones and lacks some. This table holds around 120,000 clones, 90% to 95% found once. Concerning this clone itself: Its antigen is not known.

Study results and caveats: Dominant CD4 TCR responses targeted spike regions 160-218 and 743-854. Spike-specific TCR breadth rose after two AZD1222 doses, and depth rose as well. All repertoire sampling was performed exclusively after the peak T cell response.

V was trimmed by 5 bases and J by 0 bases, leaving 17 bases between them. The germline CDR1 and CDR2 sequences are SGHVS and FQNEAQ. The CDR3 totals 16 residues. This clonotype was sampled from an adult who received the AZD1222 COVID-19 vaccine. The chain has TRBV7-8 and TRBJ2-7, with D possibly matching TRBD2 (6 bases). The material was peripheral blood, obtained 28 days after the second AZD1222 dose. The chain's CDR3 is CASSPLLAGHSYEQYF. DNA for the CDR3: TGTGCCAGCAGCCCCCTCTTGGCGGGGCACTCCTACGAGCAGTACTTC.